This T cell receptor (beta chain) was sequenced for a study of Ad26.COV2.S vaccination and SARS-CoV-2 variants. Trimming left V 2 bases short and J 11 bases short, with 13 bases between. The CDR3 totals 13 residues. The method was immunoSEQ multiplex PCR; TCRdb's version includes in-frame clones alone and lacks a portion of them. The table has around 300,000 clones, under 90% seen once; the top ten hold about 5.4%. For this clone: Its antigen is not identified.

General observations from the study: Total T cell responses, in the TCR breadth and depth analyses, may have been underestimated.

Treatment denoted: about 20 received Ad26.COV2.S at low or high dose, single or two shots; several received placebo; per-sample allocation not given. Each sample was drawn 63 days after the first injection (of vaccine or placebo). This receptor was obtained from a person aged 18 to 65 who received the Ad26.COV2.S COVID-19 vaccine or a placebo. Source: peripheral blood, taken in a trial of Ad26.COV2.S vaccine versus placebo. The chain has TRBV12-3 or TRBV12-4 and TRBJ1-5; D perhaps matches TRBD1 (6 bases). The CDR3: CASSLIRGRAQHF. CDR3 nucleotide sequence: TGTGCCAGCAGTTTAATCAGGGGTCGGGCCCAGCATTTT.